The following is a T cell receptor (beta chain) sequence with its context. TCRdb redid the calling of the RT-PCR reads with MiXCR, one entry per CDR3 protein. The repertoire holds about 680,000 distinct CDR3 sequences, with 14% as singletons. CDR3 length equals 15 residues. The ends lost 5 bases at V and 3 bases at J; junction bases unmatched: 6. V gene TRBV12-3 or TRBV12-4 combines with J gene TRBJ1-5; 8 bases are shared with TRBD1. What was sequenced was memory CD4+ T cells from blood. The clonotype comes from a female donor in good health, serving as a healthy control. The CDR3 bases are TGTGCCAGCAGTCCCCAGGGGGCCAACAATCAGCCCCAGCATTTT. This codes for CASSPQGANNQPQHF.